This is a list of T cell receptor beta chains from one sample in a study of T cell repertoires in cytomegalovirus infection. TCRdb reanalysed the reads using MiXCR and keeps one entry per CDR3 protein. Here the sample spans nearly 700,000 distinct CDR3 sequences, roughly 36% being singletons. For these TCRs, the target antigens are not known. This specimen consisted of cultured PBMCs, obtained from culture after CMV antigen stimulation. The origin of the receptors is a human donor in good health (CMV status not recorded). Some clones in this sample may be carry-over from other donors' samples. Both conserved end residues are part of each CDR3. D genes are given only for firm matches. Clone size, where shown, is once, few, many, or a class for clones that have expanded.

v_call: TRBV6-2/TRBV6-3; d_call: TRBD1; clone_size: -; j_call: TRBJ2-7; cdr3_aa: CASSPHRDRAYEQYF; cdr3_nt: TGTGCCAGCAGTCCCCACCGGGACAGGGCCTACGAGCAGTACTTC
v_call: TRBV2; d_call: TRBD1; clone_size: -; j_call: TRBJ1-2; cdr3_aa: CASRRDRESYGYTF; cdr3_nt: TGTGCCAGCAGGAGAGACAGGGAATCATATGGCTACACCTTC
v_call: TRBV14; d_call: -; clone_size: few; j_call: TRBJ2-4; cdr3_aa: CASSPPGLPRNIQYF; cdr3_nt: TGTGCCAGCAGCCCCCCGGGACTCCCGCGGAACATTCAGTACTTC
v_call: TRBV7-8; d_call: TRBD2; clone_size: many; j_call: TRBJ2-1; cdr3_aa: CASSLEGLASRGEQFF; cdr3_nt: TGTGCCAGCAGCTTAGAAGGACTAGCGTCGAGGGGTGAGCAGTTCTTC
v_call: TRBV24-1; d_call: TRBD1; clone_size: -; j_call: TRBJ2-1; cdr3_aa: CATSDRKGANEQFF; cdr3_nt: TGTGCCACCAGTGATAGAAAGGGGGCGAATGAGCAGTTCTTC
v_call: TRBV28; d_call: TRBD1; clone_size: few; j_call: TRBJ1-2; cdr3_aa: CASTPLGIQGGYTF; cdr3_nt: TGTGCCAGCACCCCCCTCGGGATACAGGGGGGATACACCTTC
v_call: TRBV6-1; d_call: -; clone_size: few; j_call: TRBJ2-1; cdr3_aa: CASRAATYNEQFF; cdr3_nt: TGTGCCAGCAGGGCGGCCACCTACAATGAGCAGTTCTTC
v_call: TRBV6-1; d_call: TRBD1; clone_size: few; j_call: TRBJ2-7; cdr3_aa: CASSVSDRGSYEQYF; cdr3_nt: TGTGCCAGCAGTGTAAGCGACAGGGGGTCCTACGAGCAGTACTTC
v_call: TRBV7-8; d_call: TRBD1; clone_size: many; j_call: TRBJ2-7; cdr3_aa: CASSLVWTGVYEQYF; cdr3_nt: TGTGCCAGCAGCTTAGTTTGGACAGGGGTATACGAGCAGTACTTC
v_call: TRBV7-9; d_call: -; clone_size: few; j_call: TRBJ1-6; cdr3_aa: CASSPGGLSNSPLHF; cdr3_nt: TGTGCCAGCAGCCCGGGAGGCCTCTCTAATTCACCCCTCCACTTT
v_call: TRBV7-8; d_call: -; clone_size: many; j_call: TRBJ2-2; cdr3_aa: CASSLAVGANTGELFF; cdr3_nt: TGTGCCAGCAGCTTAGCGGTCGGCGCGAACACCGGGGAGCTGTTTTTT
v_call: TRBV11-2; d_call: TRBD1; clone_size: many; j_call: TRBJ1-6; cdr3_aa: CASSLEDRLYNSPLHF; cdr3_nt: TGTGCCAGCAGCCTAGAGGACAGGCTGTATAATTCACCCCTCCACTTT
v_call: TRBV7-9; d_call: -; clone_size: -; j_call: TRBJ1-2; cdr3_aa: CASSLATPLGGYTF; cdr3_nt: TGTGCCAGCAGCTTAGCGACACCTCTAGGGGGCTACACCTTC
v_call: TRBV10-3; d_call: TRBD1; clone_size: -; j_call: TRBJ2-1; cdr3_aa: CAISELGQGGYNEQFF; cdr3_nt: TGTGCCATCAGTGAGCTGGGACAGGGGGGCTACAATGAGCAGTTCTTC
v_call: TRBV4-3; d_call: TRBD2; clone_size: -; j_call: TRBJ2-2; cdr3_aa: CASSQDLAGNTGELFF; cdr3_nt: TGCGCCAGCAGCCAAGACCTAGCGGGGAACACCGGGGAGCTGTTTTTT
v_call: TRBV20-1; d_call: -; clone_size: -; j_call: TRBJ2-1; cdr3_aa: CSARYSSSYNEQFF; cdr3_nt: TGCAGTGCTAGGTACAGCAGCTCCTACAATGAGCAGTTCTTC
v_call: TRBV2; d_call: -; clone_size: -; j_call: TRBJ2-2; cdr3_aa: CASCDERQIGELFF; cdr3_nt: TGTGCCAGCTGCGACGAGCGGCAAATCGGGGAGCTGTTTTTT
v_call: TRBV29-1; d_call: -; clone_size: few; j_call: TRBJ2-7; cdr3_aa: CSAEGGGFREQYF; cdr3_nt: TGCAGCGCTGAGGGGGGGGGCTTCCGCGAGCAGTACTTC
v_call: TRBV12-3/TRBV12-4; d_call: -; clone_size: -; j_call: TRBJ2-5; cdr3_aa: CASSPHPPETQYF; cdr3_nt: TGTGCCAGCAGCCCCCACCCGCCGGAGACCCAGTACTTC
v_call: TRBV27; d_call: TRBD2; clone_size: once; j_call: TRBJ2-3; cdr3_aa: CASSSYNGLAGGTTQYF; cdr3_nt: TGTGCCAGCAGTTCCTACAACGGACTAGCGGGAGGCACTACGCAGTATTTT
v_call: TRBV7-2; d_call: -; clone_size: few; j_call: TRBJ1-3; cdr3_aa: CASSLVAPDSGNTIYF; cdr3_nt: TGTGCCAGCAGCTTAGTGGCACCCGATTCTGGAAACACCATATATTTT
v_call: TRBV18; d_call: TRBD2; clone_size: -; j_call: TRBJ2-3; cdr3_aa: CASSPQSGAYTDTQYF; cdr3_nt: TGTGCCAGCTCACCTCAAAGCGGGGCGTACACAGATACGCAGTATTTT
v_call: TRBV5-6; d_call: -; clone_size: -; j_call: TRBJ2-3; cdr3_aa: CASSAIIKDTQYF; cdr3_nt: TGTGCCAGCAGCGCGATAATCAAGGATACGCAGTATTTT
v_call: TRBV15; d_call: -; clone_size: -; j_call: TRBJ1-2; cdr3_aa: CATSRDWGGYGYTF; cdr3_nt: TGTGCCACCAGCAGAGATTGGGGGGGATATGGCTACACCTTC
v_call: TRBV7-2; d_call: -; clone_size: many; j_call: TRBJ2-3; cdr3_aa: CASSLAGGGDTQYF; cdr3_nt: TGTGCCAGCAGCTTAGCGGGGGGAGGAGATACGCAGTATTTT
v_call: TRBV7-9; d_call: TRBD2; clone_size: -; j_call: TRBJ2-7; cdr3_aa: CASLAGGPSYEQYF; cdr3_nt: TGTGCCAGCCTAGCGGGAGGGCCGTCCTACGAGCAGTACTTC
v_call: TRBV12-3/TRBV12-4; d_call: -; clone_size: many; j_call: TRBJ1-5; cdr3_aa: CASKTRGQNQPQHF; cdr3_nt: TGTGCCAGCAAAACCAGAGGTCAGAATCAGCCCCAGCATTTT
v_call: TRBV12-3/TRBV12-4; d_call: -; clone_size: -; j_call: TRBJ2-3; cdr3_aa: CASSLVTRGDTQYF; cdr3_nt: TGTGCCAGCAGTTTAGTGACTCGGGGGGATACGCAGTATTTT
v_call: TRBV2; d_call: TRBD1; clone_size: -; j_call: TRBJ2-5; cdr3_aa: CASSVTGTGGDSLGQETQYF; cdr3_nt: TGTGCCAGCAGCGTAACTGGGACAGGGGGCGATTCTTTGGGCCAAGAGACCCAGTACTTC
v_call: TRBV5-6; d_call: -; clone_size: -; j_call: TRBJ2-7; cdr3_aa: CASSLPRSSYEQYF; cdr3_nt: TGTGCCAGCAGCTTACCTAGGAGCTCCTACGAGCAGTACTTC
v_call: TRBV11-2; d_call: TRBD1; clone_size: -; j_call: TRBJ1-1; cdr3_aa: CASSLDHRGEGGEAFF; cdr3_nt: TGTGCCAGCAGCTTAGATCACAGGGGGGAGGGGGGTGAAGCTTTCTTT
v_call: TRBV7-2; d_call: TRBD1; clone_size: -; j_call: TRBJ2-7; cdr3_aa: CASSRQGDEQYF; cdr3_nt: TGTGCCAGCAGCCGACAGGGAGATGAGCAGTACTTC
v_call: TRBV30; d_call: TRBD1; clone_size: -; j_call: TRBJ2-6; cdr3_aa: CAWSGTGVGANVLTF; cdr3_nt: TGTGCCTGGTCGGGAACAGGGGTAGGGGCCAACGTCCTGACTTTC
v_call: TRBV18; d_call: -; clone_size: -; j_call: TRBJ2-7; cdr3_aa: CASSPPSLPHSYEQYF; cdr3_nt: TGTGCCAGCTCACCACCTTCCTTGCCCCACTCCTACGAGCAGTACTTC
v_call: TRBV5-8; d_call: TRBD1; clone_size: few; j_call: TRBJ2-7; cdr3_aa: CASSLGTGEFYEQYF; cdr3_nt: TGTGCCAGCAGCTTGGGGACAGGGGAATTCTACGAGCAGTACTTC
v_call: TRBV6-2/TRBV6-3; d_call: -; clone_size: -; j_call: TRBJ1-1; cdr3_aa: CASSYSGREAFF; cdr3_nt: TGTGCCAGCAGTTACTCAGGGCGCGAAGCTTTCTTT
v_call: TRBV20-1; d_call: -; clone_size: -; j_call: TRBJ2-1; cdr3_aa: CSATQRARTQRVGNAYNEQFF; cdr3_nt: TGCAGTGCTACACAACGGGCGAGGACCCAGAGAGTCGGAAATGCCTACAATGAGCAGTTCTTC
v_call: TRBV7-8; d_call: TRBD2; clone_size: many; j_call: TRBJ2-1; cdr3_aa: CASSLVTSGRFKDNEQFF; cdr3_nt: TGTGCCAGCAGCTTAGTAACTAGCGGGAGATTTAAGGACAATGAGCAGTTCTTC
v_call: TRBV11-2; d_call: TRBD2; clone_size: -; j_call: TRBJ2-5; cdr3_aa: CASSLEGVRGARQYF; cdr3_nt: TGTGCCAGCAGCTTAGAAGGGGTGCGGGGGGCCCGGCAGTACTTC
v_call: TRBV10-3; d_call: TRBD1; clone_size: few; j_call: TRBJ2-1; cdr3_aa: CAISRTGVSYNEQFF; cdr3_nt: TGTGCCATCAGTAGGACAGGGGTTTCCTACAATGAGCAGTTCTTC
v_call: TRBV27; d_call: TRBD1; clone_size: few; j_call: TRBJ2-1; cdr3_aa: CASSPGQYYNEQFF; cdr3_nt: TGTGCCAGCAGTCCGGGACAGTACTACAATGAGCAGTTCTTC
v_call: TRBV11-3; d_call: TRBD1; clone_size: -; j_call: TRBJ1-2; cdr3_aa: CATRDRETFGYGYTF; cdr3_nt: TGTGCCACCCGGGACAGGGAAACCTTTGGCTATGGCTACACCTTC
v_call: TRBV11-2; d_call: -; clone_size: -; j_call: TRBJ1-1; cdr3_aa: CASSPRSSLDTEAFF; cdr3_nt: TGTGCCAGCAGCCCCAGATCGTCGTTGGACACTGAAGCTTTCTTT
v_call: TRBV6-2/TRBV6-3; d_call: TRBD1; clone_size: few; j_call: TRBJ2-5; cdr3_aa: CASSSTGTEETQYF; cdr3_nt: TGTGCCAGCAGCAGCACCGGGACAGAGGAGACCCAGTACTTC
v_call: TRBV7-2; d_call: TRBD2; clone_size: few; j_call: TRBJ2-1; cdr3_aa: CASGLGASGRNPFF; cdr3_nt: TGTGCCAGCGGGCTGGGGGCTAGCGGGAGAAATCCGTTCTTC